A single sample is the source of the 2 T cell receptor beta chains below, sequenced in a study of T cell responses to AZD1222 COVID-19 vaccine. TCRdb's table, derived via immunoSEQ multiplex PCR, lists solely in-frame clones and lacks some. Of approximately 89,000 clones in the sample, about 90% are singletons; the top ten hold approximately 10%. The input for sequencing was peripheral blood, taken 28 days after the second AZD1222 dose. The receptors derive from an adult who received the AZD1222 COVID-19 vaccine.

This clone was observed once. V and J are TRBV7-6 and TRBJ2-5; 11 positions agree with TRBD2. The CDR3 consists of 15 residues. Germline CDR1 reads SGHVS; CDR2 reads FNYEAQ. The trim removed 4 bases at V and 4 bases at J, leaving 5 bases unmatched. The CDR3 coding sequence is TGTGCCAGCAGCTCGACTAGCGGGACAGGAGAGACCCAGTACTTC. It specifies CASSSTSGTGETQYF. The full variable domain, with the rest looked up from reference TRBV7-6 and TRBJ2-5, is GAGVSQSPRYKVTKRGQDVALRCDPISGHVSLYWYRQALGQGPEFLTYFNYEAQQDKSGLPNDRFSAERPEGSISTLTIQRTEQRDSAMYRCASSSTSGTGETQYFGPGTRLLVL.

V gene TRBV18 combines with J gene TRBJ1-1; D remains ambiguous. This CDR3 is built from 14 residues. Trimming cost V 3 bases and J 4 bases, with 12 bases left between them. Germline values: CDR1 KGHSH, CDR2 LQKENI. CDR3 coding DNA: TGTGCCAGCTCACCCGGGGTCGAGGGCACTGAAGCTTTCTTT. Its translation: CASSPGVEGTEAFF.